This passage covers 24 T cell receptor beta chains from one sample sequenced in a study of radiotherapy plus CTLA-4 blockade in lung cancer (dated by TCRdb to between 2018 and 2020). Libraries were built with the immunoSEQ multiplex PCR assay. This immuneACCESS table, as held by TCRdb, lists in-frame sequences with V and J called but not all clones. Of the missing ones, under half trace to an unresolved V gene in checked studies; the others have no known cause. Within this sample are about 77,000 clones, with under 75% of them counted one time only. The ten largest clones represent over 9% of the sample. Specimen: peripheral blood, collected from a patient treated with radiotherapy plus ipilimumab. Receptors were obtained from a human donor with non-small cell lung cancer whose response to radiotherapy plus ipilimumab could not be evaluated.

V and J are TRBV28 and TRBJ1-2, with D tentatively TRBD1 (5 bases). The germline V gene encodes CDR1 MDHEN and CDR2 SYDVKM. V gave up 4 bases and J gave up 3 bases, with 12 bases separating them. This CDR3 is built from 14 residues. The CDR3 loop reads CASSSRQGHYGYTF. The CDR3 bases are TGTGCCAGCAGTTCCCGTCAGGGTCACTATGGCTACACCTTC.

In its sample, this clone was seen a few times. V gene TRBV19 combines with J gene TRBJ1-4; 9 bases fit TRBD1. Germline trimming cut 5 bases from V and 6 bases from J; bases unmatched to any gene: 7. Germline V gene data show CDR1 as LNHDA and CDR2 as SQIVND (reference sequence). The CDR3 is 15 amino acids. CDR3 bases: TGTGCCAGTAGTGTCTCCGGGACAGGGCATGAAAAACTGTTTTTT. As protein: CASSVSGTGHEKLFF. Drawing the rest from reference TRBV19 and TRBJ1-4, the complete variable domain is DGGITQSPKYLFRKEGQNVTLSCEQNLNHDAMYWYRQDPGQGLRLIYYSQIVNDFQKGDIAEGYSVSREKKESFPLTVTSAQKNPTAFYLCASSVSGTGHEKLFFGSGTQLSVL.

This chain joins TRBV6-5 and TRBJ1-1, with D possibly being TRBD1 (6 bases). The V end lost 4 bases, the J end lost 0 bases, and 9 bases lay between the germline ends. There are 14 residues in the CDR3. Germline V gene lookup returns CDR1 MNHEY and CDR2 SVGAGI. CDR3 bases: TGTGCCAGCAGTTCCTGGGGGCTGAACACTGAAGCTTTCTTT. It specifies CASSSWGLNTEAFF.

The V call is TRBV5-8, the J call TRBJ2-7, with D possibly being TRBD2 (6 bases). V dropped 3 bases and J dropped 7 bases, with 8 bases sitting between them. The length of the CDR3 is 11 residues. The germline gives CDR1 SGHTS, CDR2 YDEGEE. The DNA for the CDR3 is TGTGCCAGCAGCTCTGGGAGGGAGCAGTACTTC. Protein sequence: CASSSGREQYF.

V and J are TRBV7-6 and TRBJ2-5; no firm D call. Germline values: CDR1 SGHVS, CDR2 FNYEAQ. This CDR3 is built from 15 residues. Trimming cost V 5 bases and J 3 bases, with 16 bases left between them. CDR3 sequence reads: CASSREFASKETQYF. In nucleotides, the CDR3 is TGTGCCAGCAGCAGAGAATTTGCCTCTAAAGAGACCCAGTACTTC.

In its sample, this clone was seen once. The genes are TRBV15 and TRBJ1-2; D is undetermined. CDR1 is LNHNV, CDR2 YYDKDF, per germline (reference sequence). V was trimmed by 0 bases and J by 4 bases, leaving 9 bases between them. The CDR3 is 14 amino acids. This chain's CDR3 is CATSREGAGYGYTF. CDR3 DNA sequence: TGTGCCACCAGCAGAGAAGGAGCCGGCTATGGCTACACCTTC.

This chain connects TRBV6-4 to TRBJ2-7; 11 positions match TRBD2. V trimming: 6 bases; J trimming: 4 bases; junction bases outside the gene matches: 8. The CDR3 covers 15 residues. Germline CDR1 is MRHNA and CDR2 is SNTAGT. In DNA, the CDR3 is TGTGCCAGCAGCCCACTAGCGGGAGCCCTGTACGAGCAGTACTTC. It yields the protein CASSPLAGALYEQYF.

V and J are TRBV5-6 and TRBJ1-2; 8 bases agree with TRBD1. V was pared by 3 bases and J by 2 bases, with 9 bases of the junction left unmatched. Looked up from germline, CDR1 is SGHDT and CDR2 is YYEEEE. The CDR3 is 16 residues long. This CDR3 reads CASSSLFRGPNYGYTF. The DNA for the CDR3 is TGTGCCAGCAGCTCTCTATTCAGGGGGCCCAACTATGGCTACACCTTC.

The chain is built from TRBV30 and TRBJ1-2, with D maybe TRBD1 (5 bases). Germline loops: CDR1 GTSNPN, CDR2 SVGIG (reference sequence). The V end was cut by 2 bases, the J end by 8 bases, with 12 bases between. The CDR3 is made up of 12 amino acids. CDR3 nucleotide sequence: TGTGCCTGGAGTTCAGGGCAGGCGGGCTACACCTTC. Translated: CAWSSGQAGYTF.

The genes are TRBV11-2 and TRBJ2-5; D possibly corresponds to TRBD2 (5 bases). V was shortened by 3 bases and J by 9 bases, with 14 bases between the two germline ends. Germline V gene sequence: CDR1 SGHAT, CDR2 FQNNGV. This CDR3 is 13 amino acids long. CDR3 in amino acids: CASSLESSESQYF. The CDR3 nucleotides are TGTGCCAGCAGCTTGGAGAGTAGCGAGTCCCAGTACTTC. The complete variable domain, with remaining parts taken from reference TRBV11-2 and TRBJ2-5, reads EAGVAQSPRYKIIEKRQSVAFWCNPISGHATLYWYQQILGQGPKLLIQFQNNGVVDDSQLPKDRFSAERLKGVDSTLKIQPAKLEDSAVYLCASSLESSESQYFGPGTRLLVL.

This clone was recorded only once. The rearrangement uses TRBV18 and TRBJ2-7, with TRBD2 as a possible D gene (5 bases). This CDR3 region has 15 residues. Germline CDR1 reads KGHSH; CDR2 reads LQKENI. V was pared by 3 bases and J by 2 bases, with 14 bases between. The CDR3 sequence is CASSPLGLSAYEQYF. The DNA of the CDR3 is TGTGCCAGCTCACCCCTCGGACTGAGCGCCTACGAGCAGTACTTC.

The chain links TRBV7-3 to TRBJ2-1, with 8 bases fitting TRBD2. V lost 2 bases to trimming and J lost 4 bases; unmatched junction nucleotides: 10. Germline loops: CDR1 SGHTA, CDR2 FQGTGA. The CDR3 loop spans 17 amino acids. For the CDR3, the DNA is TGTGCCAGCAGCTTAGGGGGGCTAGCGGGCCGTTACAATGAGCAGTTCTTC. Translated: CASSLGGLAGRYNEQFF.

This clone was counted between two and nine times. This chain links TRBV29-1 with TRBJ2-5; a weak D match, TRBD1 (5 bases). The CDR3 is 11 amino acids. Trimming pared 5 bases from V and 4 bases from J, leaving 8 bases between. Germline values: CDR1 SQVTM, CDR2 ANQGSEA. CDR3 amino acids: CSVSQGETQYF. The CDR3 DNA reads TGCAGCGTTTCGCAGGGAGAGACCCAGTACTTC.

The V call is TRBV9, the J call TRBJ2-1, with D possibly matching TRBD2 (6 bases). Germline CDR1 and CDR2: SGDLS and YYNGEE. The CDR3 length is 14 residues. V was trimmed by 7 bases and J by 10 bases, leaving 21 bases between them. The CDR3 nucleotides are TGTGCCAGCCTCCCCTACCCGGGAGTCAGGGAGCAGTTCTTC. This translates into CASLPYPGVREQFF. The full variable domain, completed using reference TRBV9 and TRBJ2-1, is DSGVTQTPKHLITATGQRVTLRCSPRSGDLSVYWYQQSLDQGLQFLIQYYNGEERAKGNILERFSAQQFPDLHSELNLSSLELGDSALYFCASLPYPGVREQFFGPGTRLTVL.

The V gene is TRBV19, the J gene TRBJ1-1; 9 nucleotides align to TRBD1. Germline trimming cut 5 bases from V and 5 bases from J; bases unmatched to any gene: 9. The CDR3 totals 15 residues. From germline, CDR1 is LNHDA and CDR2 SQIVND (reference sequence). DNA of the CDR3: TGTGCCAGTAGTTTCACCCTCGACAGGGGGACTGAAGCTTTCTTT. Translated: CASSFTLDRGTEAFF. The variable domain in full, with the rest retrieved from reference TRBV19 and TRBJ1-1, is DGGITQSPKYLFRKEGQNVTLSCEQNLNHDAMYWYRQDPGQGLRLIYYSQIVNDFQKGDIAEGYSVSREKKESFPLTVTSAQKNPTAFYLCASSFTLDRGTEAFFGQGTRLTVV.

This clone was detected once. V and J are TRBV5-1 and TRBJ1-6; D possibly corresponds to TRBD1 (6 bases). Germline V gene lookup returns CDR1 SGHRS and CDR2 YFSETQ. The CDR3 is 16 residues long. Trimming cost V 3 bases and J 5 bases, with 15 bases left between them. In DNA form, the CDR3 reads TGCGCCAGCAGCTATGGGGGGGGGCCTGATAATTCACCCCTCCACTTT. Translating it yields CASSYGGGPDNSPLHF. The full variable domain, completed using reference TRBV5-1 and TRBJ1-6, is KAGVTQTPRYLIKTRGQQVTLSCSPISGHRSVSWYQQTPGQGLQFLFEYFSETQRNKGNFPGRFSGRQFSNSRSEMNVSTLELGDSALYLCASSYGGGPDNSPLHFGNGTRLTVT.

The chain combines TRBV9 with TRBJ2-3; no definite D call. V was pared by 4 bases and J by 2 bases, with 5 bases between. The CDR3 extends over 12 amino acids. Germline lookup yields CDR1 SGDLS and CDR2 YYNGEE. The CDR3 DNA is TGTGCCAGCAGCCCCCACACAGATACGCAGTATTTT. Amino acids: CASSPHTDTQYF.

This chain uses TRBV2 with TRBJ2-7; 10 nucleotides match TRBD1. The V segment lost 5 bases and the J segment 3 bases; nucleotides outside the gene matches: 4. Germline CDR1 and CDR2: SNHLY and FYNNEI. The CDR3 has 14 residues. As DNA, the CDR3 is TGTGCCAGCAGTCGTGGACAGGGGGACTACGAGCAGTACTTC. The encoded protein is CASSRGQGDYEQYF.

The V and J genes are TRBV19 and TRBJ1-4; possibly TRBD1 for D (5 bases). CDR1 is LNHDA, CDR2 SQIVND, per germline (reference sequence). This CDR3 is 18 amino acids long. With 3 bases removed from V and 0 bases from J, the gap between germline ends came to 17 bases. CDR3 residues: CASSIESGPIATNEKLFF. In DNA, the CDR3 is TGTGCCAGTAGTATCGAGTCAGGGCCCATTGCAACTAATGAAAAACTGTTTTTT.

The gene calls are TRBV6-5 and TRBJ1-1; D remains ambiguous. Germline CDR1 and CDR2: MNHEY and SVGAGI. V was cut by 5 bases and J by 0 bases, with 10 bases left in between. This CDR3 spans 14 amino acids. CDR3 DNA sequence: TGTGCCAGCAGTCAGGATATCATGAACACTGAAGCTTTCTTT. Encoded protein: CASSQDIMNTEAFF.

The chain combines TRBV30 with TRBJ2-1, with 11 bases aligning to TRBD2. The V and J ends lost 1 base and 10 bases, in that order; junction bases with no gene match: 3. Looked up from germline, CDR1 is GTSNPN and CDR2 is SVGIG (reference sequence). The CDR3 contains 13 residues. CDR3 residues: CAWSGLAGREQFF. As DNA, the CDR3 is TGTGCCTGGAGTGGACTAGCGGGACGAGAGCAGTTCTTC.

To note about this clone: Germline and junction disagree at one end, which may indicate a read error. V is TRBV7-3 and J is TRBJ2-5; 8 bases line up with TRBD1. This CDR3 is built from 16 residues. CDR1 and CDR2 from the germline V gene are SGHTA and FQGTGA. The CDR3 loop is CAGSLKARGREETQYF. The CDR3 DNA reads TGTGCCGGCAGCTTAAAGGCCAGGGGGCGCGAGGAGACCCAGTACTTC.

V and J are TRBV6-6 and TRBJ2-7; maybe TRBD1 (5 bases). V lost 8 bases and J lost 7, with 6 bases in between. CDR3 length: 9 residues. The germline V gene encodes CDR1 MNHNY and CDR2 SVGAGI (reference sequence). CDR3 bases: TGTGCCAGCGCAGGGGAGCAGTACTTC. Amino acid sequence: CASAGEQYF.

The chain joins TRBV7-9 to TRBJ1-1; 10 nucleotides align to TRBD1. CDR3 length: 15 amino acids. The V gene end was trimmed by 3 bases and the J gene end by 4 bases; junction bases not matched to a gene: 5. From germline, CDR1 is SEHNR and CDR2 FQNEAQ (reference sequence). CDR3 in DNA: TGTGCCAGCAGCTTTGACAGGGGGCCCGTCACTGAAGCTTTCTTT. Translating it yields CASSFDRGPVTEAFF.